This T cell receptor (beta chain) emerged from a study of T-cell memory formation after mild COVID-19. Study-level findings and limits: Pre-infection memory contained some responding clones, which suggested that cross-reactive memory had joined. Nothing showed for sure that second-wave clones peaking on day 37 were SARS-CoV-2 specific.

TCRdb independently ran MiXCR on the 5' RACE reads; one entry per CDR3 protein. The sample includes hundreds of thousands of distinct CDR3 sequences, about 18% of them seen just once. A word on this clonotype: What it binds is not known.

Per germline, CDR1 DFQATT and CDR2 SNEGSKA (reference sequence). The germline V and J ends were trimmed by 5 bases and 3 bases, with 5 bases remaining between them. The CDR3 has 10 residues. This chain links TRBV20-1 with TRBJ2-7; D unclear. This receptor was obtained from an adult woman who had mild COVID-19 (a few samples of this study predate the infection). Cell type and time point are not known. The source material was PBMCs or a T cell subset sorted from them (not recorded which). CDR3 in DNA: TGCAGTGCTCCCTACTACGAGCAGTACTTC. Residues: CSAPYYEQYF.